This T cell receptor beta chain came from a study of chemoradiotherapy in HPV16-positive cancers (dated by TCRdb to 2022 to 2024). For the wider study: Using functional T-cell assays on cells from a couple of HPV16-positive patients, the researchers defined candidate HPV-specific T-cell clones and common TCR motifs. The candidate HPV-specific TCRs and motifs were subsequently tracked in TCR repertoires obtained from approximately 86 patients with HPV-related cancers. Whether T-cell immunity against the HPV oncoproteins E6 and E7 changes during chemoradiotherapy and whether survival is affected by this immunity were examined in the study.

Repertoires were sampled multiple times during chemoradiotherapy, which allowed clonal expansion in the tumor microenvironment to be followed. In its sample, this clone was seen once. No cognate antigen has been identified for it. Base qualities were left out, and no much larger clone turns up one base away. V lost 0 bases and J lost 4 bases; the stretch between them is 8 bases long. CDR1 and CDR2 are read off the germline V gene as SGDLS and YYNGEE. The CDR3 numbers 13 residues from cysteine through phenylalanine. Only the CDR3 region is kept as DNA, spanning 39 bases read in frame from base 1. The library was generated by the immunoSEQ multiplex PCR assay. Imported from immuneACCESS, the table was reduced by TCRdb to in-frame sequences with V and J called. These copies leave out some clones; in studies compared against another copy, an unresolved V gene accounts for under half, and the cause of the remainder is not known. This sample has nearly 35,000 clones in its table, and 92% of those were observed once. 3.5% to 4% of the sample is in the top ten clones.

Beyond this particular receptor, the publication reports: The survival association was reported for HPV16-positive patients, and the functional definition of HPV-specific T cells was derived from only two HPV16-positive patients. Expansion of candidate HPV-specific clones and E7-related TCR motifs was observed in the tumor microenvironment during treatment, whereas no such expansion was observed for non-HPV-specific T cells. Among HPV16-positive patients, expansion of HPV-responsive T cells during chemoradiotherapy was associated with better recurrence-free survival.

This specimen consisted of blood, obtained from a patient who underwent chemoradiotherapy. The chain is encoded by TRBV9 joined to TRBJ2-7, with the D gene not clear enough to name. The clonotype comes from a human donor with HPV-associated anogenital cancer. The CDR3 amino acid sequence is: CASSVEVGYEQYF. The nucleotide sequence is TGTGCCAGCAGCGTAGAAGTTGGGTACGAGCAGTACTTC.